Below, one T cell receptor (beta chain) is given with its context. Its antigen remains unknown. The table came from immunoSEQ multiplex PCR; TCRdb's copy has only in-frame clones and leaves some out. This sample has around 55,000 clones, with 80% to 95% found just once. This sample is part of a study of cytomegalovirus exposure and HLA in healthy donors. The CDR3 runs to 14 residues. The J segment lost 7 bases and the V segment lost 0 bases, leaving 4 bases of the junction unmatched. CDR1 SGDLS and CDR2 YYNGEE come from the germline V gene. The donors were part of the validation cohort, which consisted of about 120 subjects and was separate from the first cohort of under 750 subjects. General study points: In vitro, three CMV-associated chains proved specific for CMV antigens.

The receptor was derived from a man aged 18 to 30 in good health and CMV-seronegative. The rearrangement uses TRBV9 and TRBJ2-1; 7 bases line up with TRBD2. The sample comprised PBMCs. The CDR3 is CASSVGGGTNEQFF. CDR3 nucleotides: TGTGCCAGCAGCGTAGGGGGAGGGACGAATGAGCAGTTCTTC.